The sequence of this T cell receptor (beta chain) was determined in a study of T-cell reconstitution after alpha-beta-depleted transplantation in children. Notes on the study in general: Certain patients had high TCRbeta diversity at day 60, and it came from recipient T cells and thymic progenitors that survived. T cells produced anew were the main source of T-cell counts and diversity one year after transplant.

This clonotype was picked up a small number of times. Its antigen is still unknown. V was trimmed by 6 bases and J by 4 bases, leaving 9 bases between them. CDR1 and CDR2 from the germline V gene are MGHDK and SYGVNS. The CDR3 sequence is 13 residues long. A TCRbeta library incorporating unique molecular identifiers was prepared. TCRdb re-called the PCR reads with MiXCR, one entry per CDR3 protein. The sample holds 610,000 or so distinct CDR3 sequences, roughly 27% seen once. The sample was PBMCs, taken before TCRalphabeta/CD19-depleted stem cell transplant. The chain joins TRBV25-1 to TRBJ1-4, with unresolved D. The receptor's source is a boy under three years old with Wiskott-Aldrich syndrome, due to receive a stem cell transplant. The chain's CDR3 is CASSPGDNEKLFF. The DNA of the CDR3 is TGTGCCAGCAGCCCCGGGGATAATGAAAAACTGTTTTTT.